Listed here are 11 T cell receptor beta chains from one sample, sequenced in a study of blood T cell repertoires in COVID-19. The protocol was immunoSEQ multiplex PCR, while the TCRdb copy is restricted to in-frame clones and leaves out a portion. The data show 80,000 to 90,000 clones, roughly 86% seen once. Sequenced input: peripheral blood. Receptors originate from a woman aged 80 or older with acute or convalescent COVID-19.

The V call is TRBV28, the J call TRBJ2-1, with a possible D match to TRBD2 (6 bases). Germline-derived CDR1 and CDR2 are MDHEN and SYDVKM. The CDR3 spans 14 residues. The V end lost 8 bases, the J end lost 6 bases, and 17 bases lay between the germline ends. CDR3 amino acids: CASHLRGERNEQFF. The CDR3 DNA sequence: TGTGCCAGCCACTTGCGGGGTGAGCGCAATGAGCAGTTCTTC.

The genes are TRBV12-5 and TRBJ2-1; 7 bases are shared with TRBD2. The length of the CDR3 is 17 residues. The junction had 10 bases not matched to a gene; V was cut back by 5 bases and J by 0 bases. Germline CDR1 is LGHNT and CDR2 is FRNRAP. The CDR3 DNA is TGTGCTAGTGGTACCGGGGCTCTAGCGGCCTCCTACAATGAGCAGTTCTTC. Protein product: CASGTGALAASYNEQFF.

The J gene is TRBJ2-2, the V gene TRBV2; TRBD1 matches at 7 bases. V shed 3 bases and J 5 bases; nucleotides not matched to a gene: 6. There are 15 residues in the CDR3. Germline V gives CDR1 SNHLY, CDR2 FYNNEI. The CDR3 reads CASSETGSNTGELFF. The CDR3, as DNA: TGTGCCAGCAGTGAGACAGGGAGTAATACCGGGGAGCTGTTTTTT.

The V call is TRBV9, the J call TRBJ2-3, with 8 nucleotides matching TRBD1. CDR1 and CDR2 from the germline V gene are SGDLS and YYNGEE. J was trimmed by 2 bases and V by 4 bases; bases with no gene match: 12. The CDR3 covers 17 residues. In DNA form, the CDR3 reads TGTGCCAGCAGCTATAACCGACAGGGGAGGAACACAGATACGCAGTATTTT. This encodes CASSYNRQGRNTDTQYF.

The rearrangement joins TRBV7-2 to TRBJ1-1; perhaps TRBD1 as D (5 bases). In germline, CDR1 is SGHTA, CDR2 FQGNSA. Trimming removed 5 bases at V and 4 bases at J, with 17 bases between. The CDR3 spans 15 residues. The CDR3 protein is CASSEVWGGATEAFF. For the CDR3, the DNA is TGTGCCAGCAGCGAAGTTTGGGGCGGAGCCACTGAAGCTTTCTTT.

The chain has TRBV7-6 and TRBJ1-4; no reliable D call. CDR3 length: 16 residues. Per germline, CDR1 SGHVS and CDR2 FNYEAQ. The V gene lost 1 base and the J gene lost 0 bases, with 9 bases spanning the gap. DNA of the CDR3: TGTGCCAGCAGCTTAGGAGTCGGTGCAACTAATGAAAAACTGTTTTTT. Translated: CASSLGVGATNEKLFF.

The rearrangement joins TRBV7-8 to TRBJ1-1, with a tentative D call TRBD1 (5 bases). This CDR3 comprises 13 residues. V was trimmed by 5 bases and J by 0 bases, leaving 7 bases between them. Germline V lookup: CDR1 SGHVS, CDR2 FQNEAQ. The CDR3 here is CASSPTVNTEAFF. As DNA, the CDR3 is TGTGCCAGCAGCCCGACAGTGAACACTGAAGCTTTCTTT.

The V and J genes are TRBV12-3 or TRBV12-4 and TRBJ2-7; no clear D. The V end lost 5 bases, the J end lost 7 bases, and 15 bases lay between the germline ends. The CDR3 sequence is 13 residues long. The CDR3 is CASSPPPGVEQYF. For the CDR3, the DNA is TGTGCCAGCAGTCCCCCCCCAGGCGTGGAGCAGTACTTC.

The gene calls are TRBV7-9 and TRBJ2-7; the match to TRBD1 covers 8 bases. This CDR3 contains 15 residues. The ends lost 5 bases at V and 3 bases at J; junction bases unmatched: 9. The germline CDR1 and CDR2 sequences are SEHNR and FQNEAQ (reference sequence). The CDR3 region is CASSLGTGSRYEQYF. CDR3 nucleotide sequence: TGTGCCAGCAGCCTCGGGACAGGATCGCGCTACGAGCAGTACTTC.

The V gene is TRBV4-1, the J gene TRBJ2-5, with TRBD2 matching 13 bases. V gave up 1 base and J gave up 4 bases; unmatched junction bases: 3. Germline CDR1 is MGHRA and CDR2 is YSYEKL. This CDR3 has 16 residues. CDR3 amino acids: CASSQGGLAGLETQYF. The CDR3 DNA reads TGCGCCAGCAGCCAAGGGGGACTAGCGGGATTAGAGACCCAGTACTTC.

The rearrangement joins TRBV5-1 to TRBJ1-2; D remains unclear. The CDR3 spans 16 residues. Germline V gene data show CDR1 as SGHRS and CDR2 as YFSETQ. Between the trimmed V and J ends, which lost 0 bases and 4 bases, there was a span of 16 bases. The CDR3 region has the DNA TGCGCCAGCAGCTTGGGGGCTTCGTCGCGCTTCTATGGCTACACCTTC. Amino acid sequence: CASSLGASSRFYGYTF.